This T cell receptor (beta chain) derives from a study of cytomegalovirus exposure and HLA in healthy donors. This clone appeared once. Its antigen remains unknown. The PCR used 60 Vbeta and 13 Jbeta primers. The data were produced by immunoSEQ multiplex PCR, yet TCRdb's version contains in-frame clones alone and is incomplete. Seen here are 170,000 or so clones, about four fifths observed once, and the top ten hold around 7.2%. Germline V lookup: CDR1 MGHRA, CDR2 YSYEKL. Trimming cost V 4 bases and J 6 bases; bases outside gene matches: 9. The CDR3 runs to 16 residues. Study-level findings and limits: According to an earlier analysis, most TCR beta V segments yielded productive rearrangements about 87% or about 30% of the time. A further, later analysis showed that HLA-associated TCR beta chains (compared with equally common others) were more clonally expanded. Some V segments (TRBV6-2 and TRBV6-3 among them) were excluded as indistinguishable. One later analysis reportedly identified an Asian-associated ancestry cluster that showed fewer N-insertions than the roughly 670-donor mean.

Sequencing was performed on PBMCs. The chain recombines TRBV4-1 with TRBJ2-2, with TRBD1 matching over 9 bases. The clonotype originates from a man aged 25-45 years in good health and CMV-seropositive. The CDR3 bases are TGCGCCAGCAGCCCTACCGGGACAGGGTTGGCCGGGGAGCTGTTTTTT. It codes for CASSPTGTGLAGELFF.